What follows are 21 T cell receptor beta chains derived from one specimen sequenced in a study of cytomegalovirus exposure and HLA in healthy donors. Primers for the PCR totalled 60 Vbeta and 13 Jbeta. Measured with immunoSEQ multiplex PCR; TCRdb has only the in-frame clones, and not every one. The table records around 190,000 clones, roughly 77% of them present only once. Sequenced sample: PBMCs. The receptors stem from a middle-aged man in good health and CMV-seropositive.

This rearrangement joins TRBV27 to TRBJ1-5; 10 nucleotides align to TRBD1. The CDR3 runs 16 residues. Trimming removed 4 bases from V and 6 bases from J; junction bases left unmatched: 9. CDR1 is MNHEY and CDR2 is SMNVEV in the germline V gene (reference sequence). The CDR3 is CASSSSRDRGVQPQHF. The CDR3 DNA sequence: TGTGCCAGCAGTTCCAGCAGGGACAGGGGTGTTCAGCCCCAGCATTTT.

V gene TRBV6-1 combines with J gene TRBJ2-7; 11 positions match TRBD1. V trimming: 1 base; J trimming: 7 bases; junction bases outside the gene matches: 6. CDR1 MNHNS and CDR2 SASEGT come from the germline V gene. The CDR3 is 15 amino acids. DNA for the CDR3: TGTGCCAGCAGTGAAGGGACAGGGGGCCCCTTTGAGCAGTACTTC. Its translation is CASSEGTGGPFEQYF.

The chain links TRBV9 to TRBJ2-2; D not resolved. The CDR3 runs 14 residues. Germline CDR1 reads SGDLS; CDR2 reads YYNGEE. V was pared by 0 bases and J by 6 bases, with 9 bases between. CDR3 DNA: TGTGCCAGCAGCGTAGTGGGCAGTGCCGGGGAGCTGTTTTTT. It codes for CASSVVGSAGELFF.

This chain uses TRBV7-8 with TRBJ2-1; 7 bases fit TRBD2. The CDR3 contains 16 residues. Germline V lookup: CDR1 SGHVS, CDR2 FQNEAQ. J was trimmed by 5 bases and V by 7 bases; bases with no gene match: 14. CDR3 DNA sequence: TGTGCCAGCAACTTCGGGGGGAGGGCGTTTGACAATGAGCAGTTCTTC. Its protein is CASNFGGRAFDNEQFF.

J is TRBJ2-7 and V is TRBV29-1; D gene unclear. Germline CDR1 SQVTM, CDR2 ANQGSEA. This CDR3 has 13 amino acids. Trimming took 6 bases from V and 3 from J, leaving 15 bases between them. The CDR3 here is CSVRSPRDYEQYF. CDR3 coding DNA: TGCAGCGTCCGAAGCCCCCGCGACTACGAGCAGTACTTC.

V usage is TRBV6-1 and J usage is TRBJ1-5; D is undetermined. This CDR3 contains 14 residues. V gave up 4 bases and J gave up 2 bases, with 9 bases separating them. Germline V gives CDR1 MNHNS, CDR2 SASEGT. CDR3 sequence reads: CASSGRVGNQPQHF. The CDR3, as DNA: TGTGCCAGCAGTGGGAGGGTAGGCAATCAGCCCCAGCATTTT.

The J gene is TRBJ2-7, the V gene TRBV7-2, with 14 bases lining up with TRBD2. The CDR3 sequence is 18 residues long. Germline-derived CDR1 and CDR2 are SGHTA and FQGNSA. Germline trimming cut 4 bases from V and 2 bases from J; bases unmatched to any gene: 10. The CDR3 nucleotides are TGTGCCAGCAGCTCCCCCGCCTTGACTAGCGGGGGGGCCTACGAGCAGTACTTC. Translated, it gives CASSSPALTSGGAYEQYF.

The chain recombines TRBV6-1 with TRBJ1-2; TRBD1 matches 7 bases. The CDR3 has 14 amino acids. J gave up 4 bases and V 4 bases, and 6 bases lay outside the gene matches. In germline, CDR1 is MNHNS, CDR2 SASEGT. The CDR3 DNA follows: TGTGCCAGCAGTGCTACAGGGGTTCGCTATGGCTACACCTTC. Translated, it gives CASSATGVRYGYTF.

The chain links TRBV5-4 to TRBJ1-4; D might be TRBD1 (5 bases). This CDR3 comprises 17 residues. CDR1 and CDR2 from the germline V gene are SGHNT and YYREEE (reference sequence). The V gene lost 5 bases and the J gene lost 3 bases, with 20 bases spanning the gap. CDR3 region: CASSSYPSLGANEKLFF. The CDR3 DNA reads TGTGCCAGCAGTTCGTATCCGTCTTTAGGGGCTAATGAAAAACTGTTTTTT.

A single count supports this clone. V is TRBV7-2 and J is TRBJ2-7, with TRBD1 identical over 7 bases. The CDR3 contains 15 residues. The germline V gene encodes CDR1 SGHTA and CDR2 FQGNSA. The V segment lost 1 base and the J segment 2 bases; nucleotides outside the gene matches: 5. CDR3 nucleotide sequence: TGTGCCAGCAGCTTAGGGGGACAGTCTGCCTACGAGCAGTACTTC. Protein: CASSLGGQSAYEQYF.

In the case of this clone: Sequence at one end of the junction differs from germline and may be a read error. The chain recombines TRBV11-2 with TRBJ2-5, with TRBD2 matching 14 bases. The CDR3 length is 15 residues. From germline, CDR1 is SGHAT and CDR2 FQNNGV. This CDR3 is CASSLAGTSGSNKDF. The CDR3 DNA reads as TGTGCCAGCAGCTTAGCAGGGACTAGCGGGAGCAATAAGGACTTC.

The V and J genes are TRBV7-2 and TRBJ1-3, with D perhaps matching TRBD1 (5 bases). This CDR3 comprises 15 residues. CDR1 SGHTA and CDR2 FQGNSA come from the germline V gene. V lost 1 base and J lost 4, with 11 bases in between. The CDR3: CASSLVGEAGNTIYF. CDR3 bases: TGTGCCAGCAGCTTAGTAGGGGAGGCCGGAAACACCATATATTTT.

The chain carries TRBV7-2 and TRBJ1-4; no definite D call. CDR1 SGHTA and CDR2 FQGNSA come from the germline V gene. The V end was cut by 2 bases, the J end by 8 bases, with 6 bases between. The CDR3 has 12 residues. The chain's CDR3 is CASSLPGEKLFF. As DNA, the CDR3 is TGTGCCAGCAGCTTACCGGGGGAAAAACTGTTTTTT. The variable domain in full, with the rest retrieved from reference TRBV7-2 and TRBJ1-4, is GAGVSQSPSNKVTEKGKDVELRCDPISGHTALYWYRQSLGQGLEFLIYFQGNSAPDKSGLPSDRFSAERTGGSVSTLTIQRTQQEDSAVYLCASSLPGEKLFFGSGTQLSVL.

The V call is TRBV7-9, the J call TRBJ2-3; D not certain. CDR3 length equals 13 residues. Germline-derived CDR1 and CDR2 are SEHNR and FQNEAQ (reference sequence). Trimming stripped 5 bases from V and 1 base from J, with 7 bases between. The CDR3 nucleotides read TGTGCCAGCAGCCCCGCGGGCACAGATACGCAGTATTTT. This gives the protein CASSPAGTDTQYF.

The chain carries TRBV19 and TRBJ1-1; D unresolved. Deletions cut 6 bases from V and 4 bases from J, with 15 bases between. This CDR3 is built from 14 residues. From germline, CDR1 is LNHDA and CDR2 SQIVND (reference sequence). The CDR3 here is CASSPTHLGTEAFF. The CDR3, as DNA: TGTGCCAGTAGCCCGACACACTTGGGCACTGAAGCTTTCTTT.

This clone occurred once. The rearrangement uses TRBV5-8 and TRBJ2-5, with TRBD1 identical over 9 bases. The V segment lost 4 bases and the J segment 4 bases; nucleotides outside the gene matches: 5. CDR3 length: 14 residues. Germline assignment: CDR1 SGHTS and CDR2 YDEGEE. The CDR3 protein is CASSDTGGAETQYF. DNA for the CDR3: TGTGCCAGCAGCGATACAGGGGGCGCAGAGACCCAGTACTTC.

This clone showed up just a few times. This chain links TRBV7-9 with TRBJ2-5, with 8 positions matching TRBD2. V was pared by 5 bases and J by 10 bases, with 12 bases of the junction left unmatched. The CDR3 covers 14 residues. Germline assignment: CDR1 SEHNR and CDR2 FQNEAQ (reference sequence). CDR3 bases: TGTGCCAGCAGCCAATTGTCCCCAGGGACTAGCCAGTACTTC. Encoded protein: CASSQLSPGTSQYF.

The chain has TRBV6-5 and TRBJ2-5, with TRBD1 matching over 8 bases. With the DNA end fitting TRBJ2-7 better, the J assignment may be wrong. This CDR3 spans 14 amino acids. CDR1 MNHEY and CDR2 SVGAGI come from the germline V gene. The CDR3 sequence is CASSYHDRGGEQYF. In nucleotides, the CDR3 is TGTGCCAGCAGTTACCACGACAGGGGCGGCGAGCAGTACTTC.

This sequence joins TRBV6-5 and TRBJ1-5; no clear D gene. The germline gives CDR1 MNHEY, CDR2 SVGAGI. V lost 4 bases and J 6 bases, leaving 10 bases between the germline ends. This CDR3 region has 13 residues. CDR3 sequence reads: CASSSRESQPQHF. The CDR3 DNA sequence: TGTGCCAGCAGTTCCCGGGAAAGTCAGCCCCAGCATTTT.

The chain uses TRBV4-1 and TRBJ2-7; the match to TRBD2 covers 9 bases. Unmatched junction bases numbered 4, after V lost 1 base and J lost 3 bases. The CDR3 spans 15 residues. Germline CDR1 MGHRA, CDR2 YSYEKL. The CDR3 bases are TGCGCCAGCAGCCAAGTTTCTAGCGGGAACTACGAGCAGTACTTC. Its translation is CASSQVSSGNYEQYF.

The chain combines TRBV5-4 with TRBJ2-3, with 9 bases aligning to TRBD2. CDR1 is SGHNT and CDR2 is YYREEE in the germline V gene (reference sequence). The CDR3 consists of 18 residues. Trimming at V came to 4 bases and at J to 2 bases, leaving 14 bases not matched to a gene. The CDR3 loop is CASSQTSGPPIITDTQYF. CDR3 in DNA: TGTGCCAGCAGCCAAACTAGCGGGCCACCCATTATCACAGATACGCAGTATTTT. Complete variable domain (other parts from reference TRBV5-4 and TRBJ2-3): ETGVTQSPTHLIKTRGQQVTLRCSSQSGHNTVSWYQQALGQGPQFIFQYYREEENGRGNFPPRFSGLQFPNYSSELNVNALELDDSALYLCASSQTSGPPIITDTQYFGPGTRLTVL.